One and the same sample provided the 7 T cell receptor beta chains below, sequenced in a study of blood T cell repertoires in COVID-19. Clones were read by immunoSEQ multiplex PCR, and TCRdb kept only the in-frame ones, dropping some. The sample contains 150,000 to 200,000 clones, nearly 90% of which appear only once. What was sequenced was peripheral blood. The receptor source for this set is a young man who had recovered from COVID-19.

The chain employs TRBV5-1 and TRBJ1-1; D is unclear. Germline CDR1 reads SGHRS; CDR2 reads YFSETQ. The CDR3 totals 13 residues. Trimming pared 5 bases from V and 0 bases from J, leaving 8 bases between. CDR3 amino acids: CASSRDLNTEAFF. CDR3 nucleotide sequence: TGCGCCAGCAGTCGAGATTTGAACACTGAAGCTTTCTTT. The entire variable domain, with the rest obtained from reference TRBV5-1 and TRBJ1-1, is as follows: KAGVTQTPRYLIKTRGQQVTLSCSPISGHRSVSWYQQTPGQGLQFLFEYFSETQRNKGNFPGRFSGRQFSNSRSEMNVSTLELGDSALYLCASSRDLNTEAFFGQGTRLTVV.

The CDR3 DNA sequence: TGCGCCAGCAGCCCGGGACTAAGTTCCTACGAGCAGTACTTC. It yields the protein CASSPGLSSYEQYF. The rearrangement uses TRBV5-1 and TRBJ2-7; 7 nucleotides agree with TRBD2. The CDR3 has 14 amino acids. Germline values: CDR1 SGHRS, CDR2 YFSETQ. The V and J ends lost 4 bases and 1 base, in that order; junction bases with no gene match: 5.

The V gene is TRBV9, the J gene TRBJ2-7; a weak D match, TRBD2 (6 bases). Trimming pared 4 bases from V and 2 bases from J, leaving 13 bases between. Germline V CDR1 and CDR2: SGDLS, YYNGEE. The CDR3 spans 14 residues. CDR3 nucleotide sequence: TGTGCCAGCAGCCCCCTAGGCGGGACCTACGAGCAGTACTTC. Amino acid sequence: CASSPLGGTYEQYF.

The CDR3 protein is CASSYSGRADTQYF. The CDR3 bases are TGTGCCAGCAGTTACTCCGGGAGGGCGGATACGCAGTATTTT. The V call is TRBV6-2 or TRBV6-3, the J call TRBJ2-3; TRBD2 agrees at 8 bases. There are 14 residues in the CDR3. V was clipped by 0 bases and J by 6 bases; unmatched bases: 2. Germline assignment: CDR1 MNHEY and CDR2 SVGEGT.

The chain uses TRBV2 and TRBJ1-5; D uncertain. V was trimmed by 3 bases and J by 6 bases, leaving 6 bases between them. Germline assignment: CDR1 SNHLY and CDR2 FYNNEI. This CDR3 is 12 amino acids long. The CDR3 protein is CASSEEGQPQHF. The CDR3, as DNA: TGTGCCAGCAGTGAGGAGGGTCAGCCCCAGCATTTT.

The rearrangement joins TRBV19 to TRBJ2-1; tentative D call: TRBD2 (6 bases). From germline, CDR1 is LNHDA and CDR2 SQIVND (reference sequence). Trimming pared 6 bases from V and 7 bases from J, leaving 10 bases between. CDR3 size: 12 residues. The CDR3 reads CASRGGRNEQFF. The CDR3 nucleotides are TGTGCCAGTAGGGGAGGAAGAAATGAGCAGTTCTTC.

CDR3 sequence (DNA): TGTGCCAGCAGCGTTCCCCAGCGGGCTCCCCTCAATGAGCAGTTCTTC. Its protein is CASSVPQRAPLNEQFF. The V gene is TRBV9, the J gene TRBJ2-1; the D gene is possibly TRBD2 (6 bases). V was clipped by 2 bases and J by 6 bases, with 18 bases between them. Germline V gives CDR1 SGDLS, CDR2 YYNGEE. The CDR3 length is 16 residues.